One sample yielded the 6 T cell receptor beta chains listed below, sequenced in a study of shared clonotypes between healthy human individuals (dated by TCRdb to the early 2020s). To prepare the library, the immunoSEQ multiplex PCR assay was applied. TCRdb holds this immuneACCESS table with in-frame rearrangements only. Some clones are missing; in checked studies, unresolved V genes explain under half, and the rest has no known cause. Within this sample are roughly 500,000 clones, with almost 97% of them counted one time only. 0.06% of the sample is held by the ten biggest clonotypes. Sequences were obtained from naive CD4+ T cells sorted from blood. The cell subset or site label, as the study defines it: CD45RA+ positively selected. These receptors originate from a woman in her twenties or thirties in good health.

V usage is TRBV7-2 and J usage is TRBJ1-5, with D perhaps matching TRBD1 (5 bases). CDR3 length: 15 amino acids. From germline, CDR1 is SGHTA and CDR2 FQGNSA. Between the trimmed V and J ends, which lost 1 base and 7 bases, there was a span of 14 bases. The CDR3 here is CASSLEDRGRQPQHF. CDR3 sequence (DNA): TGTGCCAGCAGCTTAGAGGATCGGGGGAGACAGCCCCAGCATTTT. Using reference TRBV7-2 and TRBJ1-5 for the parts outside the CDR3, the full variable domain is GAGVSQSPSNKVTEKGKDVELRCDPISGHTALYWYRQSLGQGLEFLIYFQGNSAPDKSGLPSDRFSAERTGGSVSTLTIQRTQQEDSAVYLCASSLEDRGRQPQHFGDGTRLSIL.

The chain is built from TRBV10-3 and TRBJ1-1, with 7 bases aligning to TRBD1. In germline, CDR1 is ENHRY, CDR2 SYGVKD. The V gene end was trimmed by 6 bases and the J gene end by 2 bases; junction bases not matched to a gene: 9. This CDR3 comprises 15 residues. The CDR3 DNA is TGTGCCATCAGGGGGGGGACAGCGAGAAACACTGAAGCTTTCTTT. This gives the protein CAIRGGTARNTEAFF.

The CDR3 nucleotides are TGTGCCAGCACCCCGAGGGGGAATAATCAGCCCCAGCATTTT. Amino acids: CASTPRGNNQPQHF. The chain carries TRBV27 and TRBJ1-5; D might be TRBD1 (6 bases). Trimming cost V 7 bases and J 4 bases, with 14 bases left between them. The germline CDR1 and CDR2 sequences are MNHEY and SMNVEV (reference sequence). This CDR3 has 14 amino acids.

This chain links TRBV6-6 with TRBJ2-5, with TRBD1 as a possible D gene (5 bases). Germline V gene data show CDR1 as MNHNY and CDR2 as SVGAGI (reference sequence). There are 14 residues in the CDR3. Trimming removed 3 bases from V and 1 base from J, with 9 bases in between. This chain's CDR3 is CASSYRQTQETQYF. The CDR3 DNA reads as TGTGCCAGCAGTTATCGACAGACCCAAGAGACCCAGTACTTC.

This clone was observed a single time. The V gene is TRBV7-8, the J gene TRBJ1-3; TRBD1 aligns across 8 bases. The CDR3 loop spans 14 amino acids. Germline V gives CDR1 SGHVS, CDR2 FQNEAQ. With V trimmed by 5 bases and J by 8 bases, 8 bases remained unmatched. The CDR3 DNA sequence: TGTGCCAGCAGCGCCAGGGGGCCGGTAGACACCATATATTTT. Translation: CASSARGPVDTIYF. Full variable domain (outside the CDR3, taken from reference TRBV7-8 and TRBJ1-3): GAGVSQSPRYKVAKRGQDVALRCDPISGHVSLFWYQQALGQGPEFLTYFQNEAQLDKSGLPSDRFFAERPEGSVSTLKIQRTQQEDSAVYLCASSARGPVDTIYFGEGSWLTVV.

This sequence joins TRBV19 and TRBJ2-7, with D perhaps TRBD1 or TRBD2 (5 bases each). Trimming took off 6 bases at V and 2 bases at J, with 11 bases between the two ends. This CDR3 has 13 amino acids. Germline assignment: CDR1 LNHDA and CDR2 SQIVND (reference sequence). The CDR3 DNA reads as TGTGCCAGTAGCCCGGGACGCACCTACGAGCAGTACTTC. The encoded protein is CASSPGRTYEQYF.